A selection of T cell receptor beta chains follows, all from one sample in a study of cytomegalovirus exposure and HLA in healthy donors. Method: immunoSEQ multiplex PCR; TCRdb's copy keeps in-frame clones and lacks some. The repertoire has some 100,000 clones, around three quarters of them found once; the top ten carry approximately 4.2%. Sequenced: PBMCs. Source of these receptors: a female donor in good health and CMV-seropositive. Each CDR3 is given with its conserved first and last residue. Each record gives: J gene, V gene, clone size, D gene, CDR3 protein, CDR3 DNA. The D gene is left open where the match is weak. Some rows mark clone size as missing; the rest say once, few, many or name a class of expanded clone.

j_call: TRBJ2-5
v_call: TRBV5-4
clone_size: .
d_call: TRBD2
cdr3_aa: CASSLIAGGPRETQYF
cdr3_nt: TGTGCCAGCAGCTTGATAGCGGGAGGGCCACGGGAGACCCAGTACTTC

j_call: TRBJ1-2
v_call: TRBV7-2
clone_size: .
d_call: TRBD1
cdr3_aa: CASSARTGGADGYTF
cdr3_nt: TGTGCCAGCAGCGCCCGCACAGGGGGCGCGGATGGCTACACCTTC

j_call: TRBJ1-2
v_call: TRBV29-1
clone_size: .
d_call: .
cdr3_aa: CSVEEGYGYTF
cdr3_nt: TGCAGCGTTGAGGAGGGCTATGGCTACACCTTC

j_call: TRBJ2-7
v_call: TRBV29-1
clone_size: .
d_call: .
cdr3_aa: CSVEGPGRQGVSYEQYF
cdr3_nt: TGCAGCGTTGAAGGACCGGGGAGGCAGGGGGTCTCCTACGAGCAGTACTTC

j_call: TRBJ2-1
v_call: TRBV7-8
clone_size: .
d_call: .
cdr3_aa: CASSLPVLLSSYNEQFF
cdr3_nt: TGTGCCAGCAGCTTACCGGTCCTCCTTAGCTCCTACAATGAGCAGTTCTTC

j_call: TRBJ2-5
v_call: TRBV15
clone_size: .
d_call: .
cdr3_aa: CATSRDLGKETQYF
cdr3_nt: TGTGCCACCAGCAGAGATCTAGGAAAAGAGACCCAGTACTTC

j_call: TRBJ2-7
v_call: TRBV7-9
clone_size: few
d_call: .
cdr3_aa: CASSWESYEQYF
cdr3_nt: TGTGCCAGCAGCTGGGAGTCCTACGAGCAGTACTTC

j_call: TRBJ1-1
v_call: TRBV5-6
clone_size: few
d_call: TRBD1
cdr3_aa: CASSLFGQGGNTEAFF
cdr3_nt: TGTGCCAGCAGCTTGTTTGGACAGGGTGGGAACACTGAAGCTTTCTTT

j_call: TRBJ1-3
v_call: TRBV18
clone_size: .
d_call: .
cdr3_aa: CASSPIGGGDSGNTIYF
cdr3_nt: TGTGCCAGCTCACCAATCGGGGGGGGAGACTCTGGAAACACCATATATTTT

j_call: TRBJ1-2
v_call: TRBV10-2
clone_size: .
d_call: .
cdr3_aa: CASLRGSGGYTF
cdr3_nt: TGCGCCAGCCTCAGGGGCAGCGGTGGCTACACCTTC

j_call: TRBJ1-2
v_call: TRBV19
clone_size: .
d_call: .
cdr3_aa: CASTRQGQIYGYTF
cdr3_nt: TGTGCCAGTACCCGCCAGGGTCAGATCTATGGCTACACCTTC

j_call: TRBJ2-6
v_call: TRBV5-1
clone_size: .
d_call: .
cdr3_aa: CASSLYQSSGANVLTF
cdr3_nt: TGCGCCAGCAGCTTGTACCAGTCCTCTGGGGCCAACGTCCTGACTTTC

j_call: TRBJ2-7
v_call: TRBV7-9
clone_size: .
d_call: TRBD2
cdr3_aa: CASSPTSGGQYEQYF
cdr3_nt: TGTGCCAGCAGCCCGACTAGCGGGGGGCAGTACGAGCAGTACTTC

j_call: TRBJ1-1
v_call: TRBV5-1
clone_size: .
d_call: .
cdr3_aa: CASSLRRGAMDTEAFF
cdr3_nt: TGCGCCAGCAGCTTGAGGAGGGGCGCGATGGACACTGAAGCTTTCTTT

j_call: TRBJ2-5
v_call: TRBV6-5
clone_size: .
d_call: TRBD2
cdr3_aa: CASSLAGGTQETQYF
cdr3_nt: TGTGCCAGCAGCCTAGCGGGGGGAACCCAAGAGACCCAGTACTTC

j_call: TRBJ2-3
v_call: TRBV5-4
clone_size: .
d_call: TRBD2
cdr3_aa: CASTLTSGEGTDTQYF
cdr3_nt: TGTGCCAGCACCCTAACTAGCGGGGAGGGCACAGATACGCAGTATTTT

j_call: TRBJ1-4
v_call: TRBV5-1
clone_size: .
d_call: .
cdr3_aa: CASSSDYTLGEKLFF
cdr3_nt: TGCGCCAGCAGCTCTGACTATACCCTTGGGGAAAAATTGTTTTTT

j_call: TRBJ1-1
v_call: TRBV6-4
clone_size: .
d_call: .
cdr3_aa: CASSAGAGLTEAFF
cdr3_nt: TGTGCCAGCAGTGCTGGCGCAGGGCTCACTGAAGCTTTCTTT

j_call: TRBJ2-5
v_call: TRBV2
clone_size: few
d_call: .
cdr3_aa: CASRPDQASEQYF
cdr3_nt: TGTGCCAGCAGACCCGACCAAGCTAGTGAGCAGTACTTC

j_call: TRBJ2-7
v_call: TRBV11-2
clone_size: .
d_call: TRBD2
cdr3_aa: CASSPGLAALGEQYF
cdr3_nt: TGTGCCAGCAGCCCGGGACTAGCGGCTTTGGGGGAGCAGTACTTC

j_call: TRBJ2-5
v_call: TRBV19
clone_size: .
d_call: .
cdr3_aa: CASSGGAETQYF
cdr3_nt: TGTGCCAGTAGTGGGGGGGCAGAGACCCAGTACTTC

j_call: TRBJ2-4
v_call: TRBV6-5
clone_size: .
d_call: TRBD1
cdr3_aa: CASSYGDSDKNSQYF
cdr3_nt: TGTGCCAGCAGTTACGGGGACAGTGACAAAAACAGTCAGTACTTC

j_call: TRBJ1-1
v_call: TRBV6-5
clone_size: .
d_call: .
cdr3_aa: CASNADIDTEAFF
cdr3_nt: TGTGCCAGCAACGCGGACATAGACACTGAAGCTTTCTTT

j_call: TRBJ2-1
v_call: TRBV5-4
clone_size: .
d_call: TRBD2
cdr3_aa: CASSTGASGGGNEQFF
cdr3_nt: TGTGCCAGCAGTACCGGAGCCAGCGGGGGGGGAAATGAGCAGTTCTTC

j_call: TRBJ1-4
v_call: TRBV27
clone_size: .
d_call: .
cdr3_aa: CASKNSFRDIEKLFF
cdr3_nt: TGTGCCAGCAAAAATTCCTTCCGGGACATTGAAAAACTGTTTTTT

j_call: TRBJ1-1
v_call: TRBV19
clone_size: .
d_call: .
cdr3_aa: CASSIWGLDTEAFF
cdr3_nt: TGTGCCAGTAGTATCTGGGGGCTTGACACTGAAGCTTTCTTT

j_call: TRBJ1-2
v_call: TRBV11-2
clone_size: .
d_call: .
cdr3_aa: CASTPIGQKYRNYGYTF
cdr3_nt: TGTGCCAGCACCCCCATTGGGCAGAAATACAGAAACTATGGCTACACCTTC

j_call: TRBJ1-1
v_call: TRBV5-1
clone_size: .
d_call: .
cdr3_aa: CASSLEPVPTEAFF
cdr3_nt: TGCGCCAGCAGCTTGGAGCCGGTACCCACTGAAGCTTTCTTT

j_call: TRBJ2-7
v_call: TRBV9
clone_size: few
d_call: .
cdr3_aa: CASSAQGLDEQYF
cdr3_nt: TGTGCCAGCAGCGCCCAGGGACTTGACGAGCAGTACTTC

j_call: TRBJ1-1
v_call: TRBV7-2
clone_size: .
d_call: TRBD1
cdr3_aa: CASRYSGTGNTEAFF
cdr3_nt: TGTGCCAGCAGGTACTCCGGGACAGGGAACACTGAAGCTTTCTTT

j_call: TRBJ1-4
v_call: TRBV30
clone_size: .
d_call: .
cdr3_aa: CAWSVGGTEKLFF
cdr3_nt: TGTGCCTGGAGTGTCGGGGGAACTGAAAAACTGTTTTTT

j_call: TRBJ1-5
v_call: TRBV27
clone_size: .
d_call: TRBD1
cdr3_aa: CASNDRDGPQHF
cdr3_nt: TGTGCCAGTAACGACAGGGACGGGCCCCAGCATTTT

j_call: TRBJ2-7
v_call: TRBV10-3
clone_size: .
d_call: .
cdr3_aa: CAISEANTRNEQYF
cdr3_nt: TGTGCCATCAGTGAGGCGAATACTAGGAACGAGCAGTACTTC

j_call: TRBJ2-7
v_call: TRBV19
clone_size: .
d_call: .
cdr3_aa: CASSLYPPSGEILLEQYF
cdr3_nt: TGTGCCAGTAGCCTATACCCCCCCAGCGGCGAAATCCTACTCGAGCAGTACTTC

j_call: TRBJ2-7
v_call: TRBV7-2
clone_size: .
d_call: TRBD1
cdr3_aa: CASSVGPGQGFEQYF
cdr3_nt: TGTGCCAGCAGCGTAGGACCGGGACAGGGTTTCGAGCAGTACTTC

j_call: TRBJ2-5
v_call: TRBV6-1
clone_size: .
d_call: .
cdr3_aa: CASTPSAGPQETQYF
cdr3_nt: TGTGCCAGCACCCCATCGGCGGGGCCGCAAGAGACCCAGTACTTC

j_call: TRBJ2-3
v_call: TRBV11-3
clone_size: .
d_call: TRBD2
cdr3_aa: CASSFNPLAGGTDTQYF
cdr3_nt: TGTGCCAGCAGCTTCAACCCCCTAGCGGGAGGCACAGATACGCAGTATTTT

j_call: TRBJ1-6
v_call: TRBV5-1
clone_size: .
d_call: TRBD1
cdr3_aa: CASRPPGQLNSPLHF
cdr3_nt: TGCGCCAGCAGGCCACCGGGACAGCTTAATTCACCCCTCCACTTT

j_call: TRBJ2-5
v_call: TRBV7-2
clone_size: .
d_call: .
cdr3_aa: CASSPEARRETQYF
cdr3_nt: TGTGCCAGCAGCCCAGAAGCTCGGCGGGAGACCCAGTACTTC

j_call: TRBJ1-1
v_call: TRBV7-9
clone_size: .
d_call: TRBD1
cdr3_aa: CASSQSTGGTEAFF
cdr3_nt: TGTGCCAGCAGCCAATCGACAGGGGGCACTGAAGCTTTCTTT

j_call: TRBJ2-1
v_call: TRBV5-4
clone_size: .
d_call: .
cdr3_aa: CASSSIYNEQFF
cdr3_nt: TGTGCCAGCAGCTCAATTTACAATGAGCAGTTCTTC

j_call: TRBJ1-4
v_call: TRBV18
clone_size: few
d_call: TRBD1
cdr3_aa: CASSLGQAGEKLFF
cdr3_nt: TGTGCCAGCTCCCTCGGACAGGCGGGGGAAAAACTGTTTTTT

j_call: TRBJ2-1
v_call: TRBV7-2
clone_size: .
d_call: .
cdr3_aa: CASSLGTTRAYNEQFF
cdr3_nt: TGTGCCAGCAGCTTAGGAACGACTAGGGCCTACAATGAGCAGTTCTTC

j_call: TRBJ2-3
v_call: TRBV4-2
clone_size: few
d_call: .
cdr3_aa: CASSQPEGTDTQYF
cdr3_nt: TGTGCCAGCAGCCAACCAGAAGGCACAGATACGCAGTATTTT

j_call: TRBJ1-5
v_call: TRBV6-6
clone_size: .
d_call: .
cdr3_aa: CASSYSENQPQHF
cdr3_nt: TGTGCCAGCAGTTACTCGGAGAATCAGCCCCAGCATTTT

j_call: TRBJ1-1
v_call: TRBV7-8
clone_size: .
d_call: .
cdr3_aa: CASSVGWEAFF
cdr3_nt: TGTGCCAGCTCCGTCGGGTGGGAAGCTTTCTTT

j_call: TRBJ2-1
v_call: TRBV19
clone_size: .
d_call: TRBD1
cdr3_aa: CASRWTGGNEQFF
cdr3_nt: TGTGCCAGTAGGTGGACAGGTGGCAATGAGCAGTTCTTC

j_call: TRBJ1-5
v_call: TRBV2
clone_size: .
d_call: .
cdr3_aa: CASSVGGHQPQHF
cdr3_nt: TGTGCCAGCAGTGTGGGGGGGCATCAGCCCCAGCATTTT

j_call: TRBJ1-5
v_call: TRBV29-1
clone_size: .
d_call: .
cdr3_aa: CSVAQGNQPQHF
cdr3_nt: TGCAGCGTTGCCCAGGGTAATCAGCCCCAGCATTTT

j_call: TRBJ2-1
v_call: TRBV5-1
clone_size: .
d_call: TRBD2
cdr3_aa: CASSYGLAGVNEQFF
cdr3_nt: TGCGCCAGCAGCTACGGACTAGCGGGAGTCAATGAGCAGTTCTTC

j_call: TRBJ2-5
v_call: TRBV9
clone_size: .
d_call: TRBD2
cdr3_aa: CASSARERGGSETQYF
cdr3_nt: TGTGCCAGCAGCGCCCGAGAGCGGGGGGGCAGTGAGACCCAGTACTTC

j_call: TRBJ2-5
v_call: TRBV9
clone_size: .
d_call: .
cdr3_aa: CASSRGGRRQETQYF
cdr3_nt: TGTGCCAGCAGTCGCGGGGGCAGGCGACAAGAGACCCAGTACTTC

j_call: TRBJ1-4
v_call: TRBV19
clone_size: .
d_call: .
cdr3_aa: CASSMGQGYEKLFF
cdr3_nt: TGTGCCAGTAGTATGGGCCAGGGGTATGAAAAACTGTTTTTT

j_call: TRBJ2-7
v_call: TRBV19
clone_size: .
d_call: TRBD1
cdr3_aa: CASSAARTGRSYEQYF
cdr3_nt: TGTGCCAGTAGTGCCGCCCGGACAGGGAGGTCCTACGAGCAGTACTTC

j_call: TRBJ2-2
v_call: TRBV9
clone_size: .
d_call: TRBD2
cdr3_aa: CASSAGLGYTGELFF
cdr3_nt: TGTGCCAGCAGCGCCGGACTAGGGTACACCGGGGAGCTGTTTTTT

j_call: TRBJ1-1
v_call: TRBV18
clone_size: .
d_call: .
cdr3_aa: CASSRAVVLNTEAFF
cdr3_nt: TGTGCCAGCTCACGGGCAGTGGTCCTGAACACTGAAGCTTTCTTT

j_call: TRBJ2-5
v_call: TRBV5-1
clone_size: few
d_call: .
cdr3_aa: CASSLDTEGETQYF
cdr3_nt: TGCGCCAGCAGCTTGGACACGGAGGGGGAGACCCAGTACTTC